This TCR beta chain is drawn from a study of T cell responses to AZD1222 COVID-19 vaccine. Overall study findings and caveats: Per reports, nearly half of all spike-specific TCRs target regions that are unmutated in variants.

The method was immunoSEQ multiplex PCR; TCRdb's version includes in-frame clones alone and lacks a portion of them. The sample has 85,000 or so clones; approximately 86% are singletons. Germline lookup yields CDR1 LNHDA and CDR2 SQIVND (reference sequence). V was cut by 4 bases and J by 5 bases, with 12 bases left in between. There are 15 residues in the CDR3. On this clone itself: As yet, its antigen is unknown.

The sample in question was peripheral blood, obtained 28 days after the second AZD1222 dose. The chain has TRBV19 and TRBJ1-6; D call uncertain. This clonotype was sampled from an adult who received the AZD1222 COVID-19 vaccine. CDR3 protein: CASSSKDENNSPLHF. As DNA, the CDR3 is TGTGCCAGTAGTAGTAAGGACGAAAATAATTCACCCCTCCACTTT.